Shown below are 28 T cell receptor beta chains from a single sample sequenced in a study of T-cell reconstitution after alpha-beta-depleted transplantation in children. For TCRbeta, the library was prepared with unique molecular identifiers. TCRdb re-called the PCR reads through MiXCR, storing one row per CDR3 protein. Found here are more than 25,000 distinct CDR3 sequences, around 6.3% of them singletons; the top ten hold about 7%. The sequences come from PBMCs, mostly from graft donor cells, collected 180 days after TCRalphabeta/CD19-depleted stem cell transplant. The receptors derive from a male patient younger than 18 who had a stem cell transplant for acute myeloid leukemia, so the T cells may come from the graft donor.

This clonotype has ten or more counts. This chain connects TRBV6-5 to TRBJ2-2; D is ambiguous. The CDR3 has 14 residues. The germline CDR1 and CDR2 sequences are MNHEY and SVGAGI. Trimming left V 7 bases short and J 0 bases short, with 9 bases between. The CDR3 sequence is CASIRKANTGELFF. The DNA of the CDR3 is TGTGCCAGCATTCGGAAAGCGAACACCGGGGAGCTGTTTTTT.

Many counts were recorded for this clonotype. The chain has TRBV3-1 and TRBJ1-1; no clear D gene. Germline values: CDR1 LGHDT, CDR2 YNNKEL (reference sequence). The CDR3 loop spans 16 amino acids. Trimming cost V 1 base and J 0 bases, with 12 bases left between them. CDR3 coding DNA: TGTGCCAGCAGCCAAGGAATCGGACTCCTGAACACTGAAGCTTTCTTT. The encoded protein is CASSQGIGLLNTEAFF.

This clonotype is large (0.1 to 1%) within its sample. The V call is TRBV2, the J call TRBJ2-3, with 10 positions matching TRBD2. The CDR3 is 19 residues long. Per the germline V gene, CDR1 is SNHLY and CDR2 is FYNNEI. The J segment lost 2 bases and the V segment lost 5 bases, leaving 16 bases of the junction unmatched. CDR3 bases: TGTGCCAGCAGTTATGACCAGGGAAGAAGCGGGAGGGCCACAGATACGCAGTATTTT. Encoded protein: CASSYDQGRSGRATDTQYF. Drawing the rest from reference TRBV2 and TRBJ2-3, the complete variable domain is EPEVTQTPSHQVTQMGQEVILRCVPISNHLYFYWYRQILGQKVEFLVSFYNNEISEKSEIFDDQFSVERPDGSNFTLKIRSTKLEDSAMYFCASSYDQGRSGRATDTQYFGPGTRLTVL.

This clonotype was counted ten times or more. The rearrangement links TRBV5-1 to TRBJ2-3; D is ambiguous. The CDR3 sequence is 15 residues long. CDR1 SGHRS and CDR2 YFSETQ come from the germline V gene. The V gene lost 0 bases and the J gene lost 6 bases, with 14 bases spanning the gap. CDR3 loop: CASSLDRPGTDTQYF. For the CDR3, the DNA is TGCGCCAGCAGCTTGGATCGCCCCGGAACGGATACGCAGTATTTT.

This clonotype was recorded many times. The CDR3 region has the DNA TGTGCCAGCAGCTTATCGGAGACCCAGTACTTC. This codes for CASSLSETQYF. The J gene is TRBJ2-5, the V gene TRBV7-9; D not certain. V lost 2 bases and J lost 5, with 3 bases in between. The CDR3 has 11 residues. Germline V CDR1 and CDR2: SEHNR, FQNEAQ (reference sequence).

This clonotype came up a few times. The V call is TRBV4-2, the J call TRBJ2-2, with 16 nucleotides matching TRBD2. The V gene end was trimmed by 4 bases and the J gene end by 0 bases; junction bases not matched to a gene: 2. This CDR3 is 18 amino acids long. Germline lookup yields CDR1 LGHNA and CDR2 YNFKEQ. The CDR3 DNA sequence: TGTGCCAGCAGCCCGGGACTAGCGGGAGGGCCGAACACCGGGGAGCTGTTTTTT. This encodes CASSPGLAGGPNTGELFF.

This clonotype has a count of ten or more. The chain uses TRBV7-9 and TRBJ2-1; no reliable D call. This CDR3 has 14 residues. Trimming left V 6 bases short and J 6 bases short, with 15 bases between. The V gene's germline CDR1 is SEHNR and CDR2 FQNEAQ (reference sequence). CDR3 DNA sequence: TGTGCCAGCAGGGGGTCATCCGTCGTCAATGAGCAGTTCTTC. Protein: CASRGSSVVNEQFF. Looking up the rest from reference TRBV7-9 and TRBJ2-1 gives the full variable domain: DTGVSQNPRHKITKRGQNVTFRCDPISEHNRLYWYRQTLGQGPEFLTYFQNEAQLEKSRLLSDRFSAERPKGSFSTLEIQRTEQGDSAMYLCASRGSSVVNEQFFGPGTRLTVL.

By sample share, this clonotype is medium-sized. The rearrangement links TRBV28 to TRBJ1-4; D is possibly TRBD1 (6 bases). The V and J ends lost 3 bases and 2 bases respectively, with 16 bases between them. This CDR3 is 17 amino acids long. CDR1 and CDR2 (germline): MDHEN, SYDVKM. The CDR3 sequence: CASSFRGLPPTNEKLFF. DNA of the CDR3: TGTGCCAGCAGTTTCAGGGGCCTGCCACCCACTAATGAAAAACTGTTTTTT. The full variable domain, its missing parts supplied by reference TRBV28 and TRBJ1-4, is DVKVTQSSRYLVKRTGEKVFLECVQDMDHENMFWYRQDPGLGLRLIYFSYDVKMKEKGDIPEGYSVSREKKERFSLILESASTNQTSMYLCASSFRGLPPTNEKLFFGSGTQLSVL.

This clonotype appeared once. The J gene is TRBJ2-2, the V gene TRBV27; TRBD2 agrees at 12 bases. The CDR3 has 15 residues. The germline CDR1 and CDR2 sequences are MNHEY and SMNVEV (reference sequence). The V segment lost 5 bases and the J segment 7 bases; nucleotides outside the gene matches: 5. CDR3 DNA: TGTGCCAGCAGTATACGGGGACTAGCGGGCGGGGAGCTGTTTTTT. Protein product: CASSIRGLAGGELFF.

This clonotype was counted at least ten times. J is TRBJ1-2 and V is TRBV28; 7 bases agree with TRBD1. This CDR3 has 14 residues. Germline trimming cut 11 bases from V and 2 bases from J; bases unmatched to any gene: 11. Germline values: CDR1 MDHEN, CDR2 SYDVKM. The CDR3 sequence: CAEKRQGGNYGYTF. In nucleotides, the CDR3 is TGTGCCGAAAAACGACAGGGCGGAAACTATGGCTACACCTTC.

There are many counts of this clonotype. The chain carries TRBV5-1 and TRBJ2-7, with D unresolved. The CDR3 runs 12 residues. Trimming stripped 3 bases from V and 4 bases from J, with 8 bases between. Germline CDR1 SGHRS, CDR2 YFSETQ. The CDR3 bases are TGCGCCAGCAGCTGGGGTTCGTACGAGCAGTACTTC. As protein: CASSWGSYEQYF.

This clonotype was seen only a few times. This chain links TRBV6-5 with TRBJ2-7, with 8 bases that match TRBD2. Germline CDR1 reads MNHEY; CDR2 reads SVGAGI. The CDR3 is 15 amino acids. V gave up 4 bases and J gave up 3 bases; unmatched junction bases: 8. CDR3 DNA sequence: TGTGCCAGCAGTTTCAACCCGGGACTAGGCTACGAGCAGTACTTC. Residues: CASSFNPGLGYEQYF.

At least ten counts were recorded for this clonotype. The J gene is TRBJ2-3, the V gene TRBV6-2 or TRBV6-3; D gene unclear. Germline V gene lookup returns CDR1 MNHEY and CDR2 SVGEGT. Trimming cost V 5 bases and J 4 bases, with 13 bases left between them. The CDR3 loop spans 14 amino acids. The CDR3 is CASSNPRLADTQYF. The CDR3 bases are TGTGCCAGCAGTAACCCCCGCCTGGCAGATACGCAGTATTTT.

This clonotype showed up many times. The CDR3 DNA sequence: TGCGCCAGCAGCCCCGGGGCTAGCGGGAGGGGCTCCTACAATGAGCAGTTCTTC. Amino acid sequence: CASSPGASGRGSYNEQFF. The chain recombines TRBV4-3 with TRBJ2-1; TRBD2 aligns across 12 bases. This CDR3 comprises 18 residues. Germline CDR1 reads LGHNA; CDR2 reads YSLEER. Unmatched junction bases numbered 7, after V lost 4 bases and J lost 0 bases.

In this sample, this clonotype turned up many times. This chain joins TRBV20-1 and TRBJ2-2; tentatively, D is TRBD1 (5 bases). The CDR3 runs 14 residues. The V gene's germline CDR1 is DFQATT and CDR2 SNEGSKA (reference sequence). Trimming removed 2 bases at V and 7 bases at J, with 14 bases between. This chain's CDR3 is CSARKGRKNGELFF. The DNA of the CDR3 is TGCAGTGCTAGAAAGGGGCGGAAAAACGGGGAGCTGTTTTTT.

Points on this clonotype: Just one base apart from a much larger clone, this may be a read error. This chain links TRBV7-8 with TRBJ1-1; D not resolved. The CDR3 loop spans 14 amino acids. CDR1 is SGHVS and CDR2 is FQNEAQ in the germline V gene. V shed 4 bases and J shed 6 bases, with 15 bases lying between them. The CDR3 reads CASSSQKVVAEAFF. The CDR3 region has the DNA TGTGCCAGCAGCTCACAAAAGGTGGTGGCTGAAGCTTTCTTT. Full variable domain (remainder filled in from reference TRBV7-8 and TRBJ1-1): GAGVSQSPRYKVAKRGQDVALRCDPISGHVSLFWYQQALGQGPEFLTYFQNEAQLDKSGLPSDRFFAERPEGSVSTLKIQRTQQEDSAVYLCASSSQKVVAEAFFGQGTRLTVV.

This clonotype showed up many times. The CDR3 sequence: CASSYSGLAGGPSEQFF. For the CDR3, the DNA is TGTGCCAGCAGTTACTCTGGACTAGCGGGAGGGCCGAGTGAGCAGTTCTTC. This sequence joins TRBV6-5 and TRBJ2-1, with 15 bases lining up with TRBD2. Looked up from germline, CDR1 is MNHEY and CDR2 is SVGAGI. V shed 0 bases, J shed 9 bases, and the junction held 6 bases outside the gene matches. The CDR3 is made up of 17 amino acids.

Many counts were recorded for this clonotype. This chain connects TRBV20-1 to TRBJ1-4; TRBD1 is a possible D gene (5 bases). The germline gives CDR1 DFQATT, CDR2 SNEGSKA (reference sequence). The CDR3 consists of 16 residues. Trimming removed 1 base at V and 6 bases at J, with 18 bases between. The CDR3 bases are TGCAGTGCTAGAGGACCCCCAGGGACCTGGCATGAAAAACTGTTTTTT. Its translation is CSARGPPGTWHEKLFF.

This clonotype was counted many times. The V and J genes are TRBV6-2 or TRBV6-3 and TRBJ1-2; no definite D call. Germline values: CDR1 MNHEY, CDR2 SVGEGT. V dropped 6 bases and J dropped 4 bases, with 9 bases sitting between them. The CDR3 spans 12 residues. DNA for the CDR3: TGTGCCAGCAGACGGGGTGCCTATGGCTACACCTTC. It specifies CASRRGAYGYTF.

This clonotype appeared many times. The chain is built from TRBV6-5 and TRBJ1-5; 8 nucleotides line up with TRBD1. Per the germline V gene, CDR1 is MNHEY and CDR2 is SVGAGI. The J segment lost 5 bases and the V segment lost 10 bases, leaving 7 bases of the junction unmatched. The CDR3 runs 13 residues. CDR3 sequence reads: CAMAAGGDQPQHF. CDR3 DNA sequence: TGTGCCATGGCGGCAGGGGGCGATCAGCCCCAGCATTTT.

This clonotype occurred many times. This sequence joins TRBV19 and TRBJ1-5; D may be TRBD1 (6 bases). V lost 6 bases to trimming and J lost 2 bases, with 14 bases between them. There are 15 residues in the CDR3. Germline assignment: CDR1 LNHDA and CDR2 SQIVND (reference sequence). CDR3 amino acids: CASRNTGYGNQPQHF. The CDR3 bases are TGTGCCAGTAGGAATACAGGGTATGGCAATCAGCCCCAGCATTTT.

This clonotype was counted ten times or more. V gene TRBV27 combines with J gene TRBJ1-6, with TRBD1 identical over 8 bases. V gave up 1 base and J gave up 9 bases; unmatched junction bases: 11. The CDR3 is 17 amino acids. Germline CDR1 MNHEY, CDR2 SMNVEV (reference sequence). CDR3 bases: TGTGCCAGCAGTTTATTAGGGGCAGGGGGCTGGGTTTCACCCCTCCACTTT. Encoded protein: CASSLLGAGGWVSPLHF.

This clonotype was seen at least ten times. The CDR3 nucleotides read TGTGCCAGCAGCCAAGAGTGGACTAGCTCCGAGCAGTACTTC. Amino acid sequence: CASSQEWTSSEQYF. The chain is built from TRBV4-2 and TRBJ2-7; 8 bases line up with TRBD2. The CDR3 has 14 residues. From germline, CDR1 is LGHNA and CDR2 YNFKEQ. V shed 0 bases and J 6 bases; nucleotides not matched to a gene: 4.

This clonotype has a count of ten or more. Germline and junction disagree at one end, which may indicate a read error. This chain joins TRBV7-7 and TRBJ2-2; 7 nucleotides line up with TRBD2. This CDR3 contains 16 residues. Germline CDR1 is SSHAT and CDR2 is FNYEAQ (reference sequence). In DNA, the CDR3 is TGTGCTAGCAGCTTATACCTAGCGGAGAACACCGGGGAGCTGTTTTTT. Protein sequence: CASSLYLAENTGELFF. The entire variable domain, with the rest obtained from reference TRBV7-7 and TRBJ2-2, is as follows: GAGVSQSPRYKVTKRGQDVTLRCDPISSHATLYWYQQALGQGPEFLTYFNYEAQPDKSGLPSDRFSAERPEGSISTLTIQRTEQRDSAMYRCASSLYLAENTGELFFGEGSRLTVL.

This clonotype was seen repeatedly, ten times or more. This sequence joins TRBV12-3 or TRBV12-4 and TRBJ2-1, with D uncertain. This CDR3 region has 11 residues. Trimming took off 6 bases at V and 7 bases at J, with 7 bases between the two ends. In DNA, the CDR3 is TGTGCCAGCAGGTTTGAGAATGAGCAGTTCTTC. Its protein product is CASRFENEQFF.

Note on this clonotype: Sequence at one end of the junction differs from germline and may be a read error. The gene calls are TRBV29-1 and TRBJ2-2, with D possibly being TRBD2 (7 bases). The CDR3 spans 13 residues. From germline, CDR1 is SQVTM and CDR2 ANQGSEA. CDR3 sequence (DNA): TGCAGCATTGGGAGGGGGACCGCCGGGGCGCTGTTTTTT. Amino acid sequence: CSIGRGTAGALFF.

This clonotype was detected many times. This chain's CDR3 is CASSQVSNTGELFF. In DNA, the CDR3 is TGTGCCAGCAGCCAAGTGTCGAACACCGGGGAGCTGTTTTTT. This chain links TRBV4-2 with TRBJ2-2; no clear D gene. The V gene lost 1 base and the J gene lost 0 bases, with 3 bases spanning the gap. The germline V gene encodes CDR1 LGHNA and CDR2 YNFKEQ. This CDR3 has 14 amino acids.

This clonotype was detected ten times or more. The V gene is TRBV7-9, the J gene TRBJ1-2; 9 nucleotides agree with TRBD1. V shed 5 bases, J shed 7 bases, and the junction held 17 bases outside the gene matches. The CDR3 consists of 17 residues. Germline loops: CDR1 SEHNR, CDR2 FQNEAQ (reference sequence). CDR3 nucleotide sequence: TGTGCCAGCAGCGTTACTGCCGGACAGGGGAGTTTGTTTGGCTACACCTTC. Translated: CASSVTAGQGSLFGYTF.